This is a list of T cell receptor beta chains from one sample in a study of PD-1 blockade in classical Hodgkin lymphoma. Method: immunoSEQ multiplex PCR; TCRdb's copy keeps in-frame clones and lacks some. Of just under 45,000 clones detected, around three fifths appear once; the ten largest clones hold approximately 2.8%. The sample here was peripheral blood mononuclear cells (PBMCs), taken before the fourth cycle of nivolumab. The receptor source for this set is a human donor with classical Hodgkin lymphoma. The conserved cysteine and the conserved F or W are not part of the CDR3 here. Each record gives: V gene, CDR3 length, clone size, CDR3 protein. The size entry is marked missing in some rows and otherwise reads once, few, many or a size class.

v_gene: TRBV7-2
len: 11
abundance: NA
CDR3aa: ASRRDSTGELF

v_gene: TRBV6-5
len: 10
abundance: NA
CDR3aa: ASGLSYYEQY

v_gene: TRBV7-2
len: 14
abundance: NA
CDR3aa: ASSLEAGTGGRPQH

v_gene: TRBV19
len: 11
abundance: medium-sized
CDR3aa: ASNFGNNYGYT

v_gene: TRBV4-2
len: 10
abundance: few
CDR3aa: ASSQQGLEQY

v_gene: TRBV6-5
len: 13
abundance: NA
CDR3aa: ASSYSRTGEAEQY

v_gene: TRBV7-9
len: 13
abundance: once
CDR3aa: ASSWTTSAGNEQF

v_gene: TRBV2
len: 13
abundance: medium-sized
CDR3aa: ASSGGEPGPYEQY

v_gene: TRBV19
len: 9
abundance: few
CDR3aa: ASRRTGELF

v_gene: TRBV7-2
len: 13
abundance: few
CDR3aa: ASSLGHGWGTEAF

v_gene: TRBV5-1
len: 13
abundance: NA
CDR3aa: ASSHGKGASYGYT

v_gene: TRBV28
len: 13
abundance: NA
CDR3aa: ASSEREIYKDEQF

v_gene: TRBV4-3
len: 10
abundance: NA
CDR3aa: ASSHLYDEQF

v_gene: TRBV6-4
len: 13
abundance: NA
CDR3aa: ASSETSGRAPTQY

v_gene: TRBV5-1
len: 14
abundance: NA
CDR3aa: ASSLEAQGSNQPQH

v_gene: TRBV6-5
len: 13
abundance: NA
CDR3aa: ASSYSTQSGNTIY

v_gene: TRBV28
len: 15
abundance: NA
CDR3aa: ASSLLPQTGPGETQY

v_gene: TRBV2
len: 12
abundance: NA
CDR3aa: ASQAQTRVYEQY

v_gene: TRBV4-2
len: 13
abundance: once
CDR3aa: ASSQETGPNEKLF

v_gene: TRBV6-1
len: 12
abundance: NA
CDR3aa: ATSLGQGTEKLF

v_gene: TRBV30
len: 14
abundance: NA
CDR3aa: AWSPDSGRSDNTIY

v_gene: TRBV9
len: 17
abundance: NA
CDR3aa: ASSVELGLAGSSYNEQF

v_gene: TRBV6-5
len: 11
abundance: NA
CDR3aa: ASSYKVGYEQY

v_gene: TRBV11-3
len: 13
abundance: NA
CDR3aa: ASSLGRGQTYEQY

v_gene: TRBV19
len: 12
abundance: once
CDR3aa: ASSIPSRSDTQY

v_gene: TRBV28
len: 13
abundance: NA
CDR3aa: ASSHRVPSDYGYT

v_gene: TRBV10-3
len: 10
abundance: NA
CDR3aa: AIREGNYGYT

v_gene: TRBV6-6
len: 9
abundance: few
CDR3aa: ASRRTGELF

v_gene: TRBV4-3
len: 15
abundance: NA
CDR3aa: ASSLRQGGGGTDTQY

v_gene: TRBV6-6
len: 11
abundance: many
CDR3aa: ASSQTGTGELF

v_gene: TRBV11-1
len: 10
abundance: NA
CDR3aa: ASSRGADTQY

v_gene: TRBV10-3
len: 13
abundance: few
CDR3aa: AISDRSGSSYEQY